These 7 T cell receptor beta chains originate from one sample sequenced in a study of PD-1 blockade in mismatch repair-deficient tumors. Profiling relied on immunoSEQ multiplex PCR, and the TCRdb table lists in-frame clones only, not all of them. The data contain some 84,000 clones, around 85% of them singletons. The specimen comprised peripheral blood, sampled 12 weeks after starting pembrolizumab. All receptors come from an adult with mismatch repair-deficient cancer.

The chain couples TRBV18 to TRBJ1-4; tentatively, D is TRBD1 (6 bases). The CDR3 runs to 13 residues. V lost 8 bases, J lost 6 bases, and 13 bases lay in between. Germline assignment: CDR1 KGHSH and CDR2 LQKENI. The CDR3 protein is CASQQGIDEKLFF. CDR3 DNA: TGTGCCAGCCAACAGGGTATCGATGAAAAACTGTTTTTT.

The chain joins TRBV5-5 to TRBJ2-7; D possibly corresponds to TRBD2 (5 bases). The CDR3 has 16 amino acids. Germline V CDR1 and CDR2: SGHKS, YYEKEE (reference sequence). Trimming left V 0 bases short and J 6 bases short, with 19 bases between. This CDR3 reads CASSLVPGSEGSEQYF. The CDR3 region has the DNA TGTGCCAGCAGCTTGGTTCCGGGGAGTGAGGGAAGCGAGCAGTACTTC.

The chain employs TRBV9 and TRBJ2-1; TRBD2 might be the D (6 bases). The CDR3 extends over 14 amino acids. V lost 2 bases, J lost 9 bases, and 15 bases lay in between. Germline loops: CDR1 SGDLS, CDR2 YYNGEE. CDR3 loop: CASSVPSMGGEQFF. As DNA, the CDR3 is TGTGCCAGCAGCGTGCCTTCAATGGGGGGTGAGCAGTTCTTC.

V usage is TRBV10-3 and J usage is TRBJ2-7, with 11 bases fitting TRBD2. This CDR3 comprises 14 residues. CDR1 and CDR2 (germline): ENHRY, SYGVKD. Trimming at V came to 6 bases and at J to 7 bases, leaving 8 bases not matched to a gene. DNA of the CDR3: TGTGCCATCAGGATGCTAGCGGGAGGAGGAGAGCAGTACTTC. It translates to CAIRMLAGGGEQYF.

The gene calls are TRBV7-9 and TRBJ2-5; D might be TRBD2 (6 bases). The V end lost 0 bases, the J end lost 5 bases, and 10 bases lay between the germline ends. The CDR3 is 14 residues long. CDR1 is SEHNR, CDR2 FQNEAQ, per germline (reference sequence). The CDR3 reads CASSLAKGRETQYF. The CDR3 nucleotides read TGTGCCAGCAGCTTAGCTAAGGGGAGGGAGACCCAGTACTTC. The whole variable domain, remainder taken from reference TRBV7-9 and TRBJ2-5, is DTGVSQNPRHKITKRGQNVTFRCDPISEHNRLYWYRQTLGQGPEFLTYFQNEAQLEKSRLLSDRFSAERPKGSFSTLEIQRTEQGDSAMYLCASSLAKGRETQYFGPGTRLLVL.

The rearrangement uses TRBV6-5 and TRBJ2-1; no definite D call. Germline V CDR1 and CDR2: MNHEY, SVGAGI. V was cut by 9 bases and J by 5 bases, with 8 bases left in between. The CDR3 spans 11 residues. CDR3 coding DNA: TGTGCCAGTCACCTAGACAATGAGCAGTTCTTC. The encoded protein is CASHLDNEQFF.

The chain couples TRBV7-9 to TRBJ2-1; the match to TRBD2 covers 8 bases. The CDR3 contains 15 residues. V gave up 5 bases and J gave up 10 bases; unmatched junction bases: 13. The germline gives CDR1 SEHNR, CDR2 FQNEAQ (reference sequence). CDR3 amino acids: CASSLHLAGGREQFF. The CDR3 DNA reads as TGTGCCAGCAGCCTCCACTTGGCGGGAGGTCGGGAGCAGTTCTTC.